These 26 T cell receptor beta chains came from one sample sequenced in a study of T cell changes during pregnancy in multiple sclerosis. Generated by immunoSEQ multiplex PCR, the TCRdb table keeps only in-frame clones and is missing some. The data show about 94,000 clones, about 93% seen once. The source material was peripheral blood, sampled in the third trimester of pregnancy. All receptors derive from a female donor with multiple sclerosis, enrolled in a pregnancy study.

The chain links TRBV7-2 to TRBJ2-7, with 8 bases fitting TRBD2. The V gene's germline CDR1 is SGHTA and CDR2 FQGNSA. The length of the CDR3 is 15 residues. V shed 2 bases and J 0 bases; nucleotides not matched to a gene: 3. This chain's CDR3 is CASSLFREGSYEQYF. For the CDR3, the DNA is TGTGCCAGCAGCTTATTCCGGGAGGGCTCCTACGAGCAGTACTTC. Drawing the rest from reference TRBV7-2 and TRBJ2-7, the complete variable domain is GAGVSQSPSNKVTEKGKDVELRCDPISGHTALYWYRQSLGQGLEFLIYFQGNSAPDKSGLPSDRFSAERTGGSVSTLTIQRTQQEDSAVYLCASSLFREGSYEQYFGPGTRLTVT.

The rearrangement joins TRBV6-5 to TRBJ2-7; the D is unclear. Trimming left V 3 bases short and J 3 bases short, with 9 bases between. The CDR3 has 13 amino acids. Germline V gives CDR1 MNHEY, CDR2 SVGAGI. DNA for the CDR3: TGTGCCAGCAGTTATACAGAAAGCTACGAGCAGTACTTC. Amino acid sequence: CASSYTESYEQYF.

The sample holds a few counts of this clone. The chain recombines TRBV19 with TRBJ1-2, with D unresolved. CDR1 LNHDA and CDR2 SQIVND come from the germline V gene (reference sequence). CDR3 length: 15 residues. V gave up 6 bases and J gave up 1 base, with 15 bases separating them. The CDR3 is CASRELTGINYGYTF. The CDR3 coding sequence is TGTGCCAGTAGGGAATTGACGGGGATTAACTATGGCTACACCTTC.

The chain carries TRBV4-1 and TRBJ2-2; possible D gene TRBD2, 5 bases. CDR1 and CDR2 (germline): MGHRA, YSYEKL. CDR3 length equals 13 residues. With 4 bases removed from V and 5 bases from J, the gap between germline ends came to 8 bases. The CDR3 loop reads CASSPRGTGELFF. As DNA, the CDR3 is TGCGCCAGCAGCCCCCGGGGAACCGGGGAGCTGTTTTTT.

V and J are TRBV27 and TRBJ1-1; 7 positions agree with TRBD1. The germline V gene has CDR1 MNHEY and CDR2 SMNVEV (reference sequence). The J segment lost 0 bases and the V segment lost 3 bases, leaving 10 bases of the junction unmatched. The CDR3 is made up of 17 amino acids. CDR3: CASSFIQGGRMNTEAFF. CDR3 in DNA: TGTGCCAGCAGTTTTATTCAGGGGGGTCGCATGAACACTGAAGCTTTCTTT.

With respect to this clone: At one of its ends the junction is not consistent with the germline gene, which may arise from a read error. CDR3 bases: TGCGCCAGCAGCCAAGTAGGGGACAGGGGCAGGCTCTTC. Protein product: CASSQVGDRGRLF. The rearrangement uses TRBV4-1 and TRBJ2-1; 10 nucleotides match TRBD1. The germline gives CDR1 MGHRA, CDR2 YSYEKL. CDR3 length: 13 amino acids.

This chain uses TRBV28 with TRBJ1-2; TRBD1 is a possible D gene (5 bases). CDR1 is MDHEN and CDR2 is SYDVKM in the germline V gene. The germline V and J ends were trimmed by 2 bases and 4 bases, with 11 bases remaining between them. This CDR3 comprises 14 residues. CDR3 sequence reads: CASSLVGRAYGYTF. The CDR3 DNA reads TGTGCCAGCAGTTTAGTGGGGCGCGCCTATGGCTACACCTTC.

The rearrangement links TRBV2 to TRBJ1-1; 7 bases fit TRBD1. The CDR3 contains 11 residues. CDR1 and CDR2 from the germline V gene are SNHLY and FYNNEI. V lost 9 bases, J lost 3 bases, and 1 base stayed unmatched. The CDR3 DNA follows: TGTGCCAGGACAGGGTACACTGAAGCTTTCTTT. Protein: CARTGYTEAFF.

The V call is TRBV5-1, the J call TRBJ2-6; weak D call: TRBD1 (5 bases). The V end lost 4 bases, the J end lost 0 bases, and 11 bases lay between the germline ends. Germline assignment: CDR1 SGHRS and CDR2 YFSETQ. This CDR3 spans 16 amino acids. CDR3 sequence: CASSPGRASGANVLTF. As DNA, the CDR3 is TGCGCCAGCAGCCCTGGCAGGGCCTCTGGGGCCAACGTCCTGACTTTC.

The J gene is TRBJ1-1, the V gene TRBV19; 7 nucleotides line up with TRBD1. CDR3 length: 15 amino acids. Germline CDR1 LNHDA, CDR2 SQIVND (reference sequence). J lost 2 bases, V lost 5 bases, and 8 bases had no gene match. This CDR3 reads CASSAAGGPNTEAFF. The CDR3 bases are TGTGCCAGTAGTGCGGCAGGGGGTCCTAACACTGAAGCTTTCTTT.

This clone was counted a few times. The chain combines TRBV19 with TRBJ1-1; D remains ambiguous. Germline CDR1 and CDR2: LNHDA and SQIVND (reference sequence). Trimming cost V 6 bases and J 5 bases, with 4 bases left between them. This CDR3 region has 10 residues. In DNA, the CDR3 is TGTGCCAGTAGATCAACTGAAGCTTTCTTT. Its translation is CASRSTEAFF.

The CDR3 here is CASSFGEVYEQYF. In nucleotides, the CDR3 is TGTGCCAGCAGCTTTGGGGAGGTCTACGAGCAGTACTTC. The gene calls are TRBV12-1 and TRBJ2-7; the table's D call, TRBD2, has no DNA check behind it. TRBV12-1 is an annotated pseudogene. The CDR3 totals 13 residues.

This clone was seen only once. CDR3 sequence: CASSVYWTGQETQYF. DNA for the CDR3: TGTGCCAGCAGCGTATACTGGACAGGCCAAGAGACCCAGTACTTC. The chain couples TRBV7-8 to TRBJ2-5; TRBD1 matches 7 bases. CDR1 and CDR2 (germline): SGHVS, FQNEAQ. V gave up 5 bases and J gave up 1 base; unmatched junction bases: 7. The CDR3 extends over 15 amino acids.

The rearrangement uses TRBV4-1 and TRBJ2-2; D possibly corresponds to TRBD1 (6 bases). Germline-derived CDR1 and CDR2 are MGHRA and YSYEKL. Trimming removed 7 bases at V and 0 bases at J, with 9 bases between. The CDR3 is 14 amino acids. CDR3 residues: CASKGESNTGELFF. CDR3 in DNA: TGCGCCAGCAAGGGGGAATCGAACACCGGGGAGCTGTTTTTT.

CDR3 protein: CASSLLSGGQDTEAFF. The CDR3 DNA is TGTGCCAGCAGTTTACTGTCAGGGGGCCAAGACACTGAAGCTTTCTTT. V usage is TRBV27 and J usage is TRBJ1-1, with 8 nucleotides matching TRBD1. The germline CDR1 and CDR2 sequences are MNHEY and SMNVEV (reference sequence). The ends lost 2 bases at V and 3 bases at J; junction bases unmatched: 8. This CDR3 spans 16 amino acids.

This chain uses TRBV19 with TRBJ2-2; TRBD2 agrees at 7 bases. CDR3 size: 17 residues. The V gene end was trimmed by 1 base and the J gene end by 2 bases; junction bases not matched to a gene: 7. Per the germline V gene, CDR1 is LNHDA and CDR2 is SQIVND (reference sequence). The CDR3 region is CASSIGPRDYNTGELFF. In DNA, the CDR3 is TGTGCCAGTAGTATAGGTCCCCGGGACTACAACACCGGGGAGCTGTTTTTT.

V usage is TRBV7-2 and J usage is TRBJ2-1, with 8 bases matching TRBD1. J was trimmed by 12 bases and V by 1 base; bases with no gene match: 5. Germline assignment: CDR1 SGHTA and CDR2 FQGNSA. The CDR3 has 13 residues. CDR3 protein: CASSLGPGTGQFF. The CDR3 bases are TGTGCCAGCAGCTTAGGACCCGGGACAGGGCAGTTCTTC.

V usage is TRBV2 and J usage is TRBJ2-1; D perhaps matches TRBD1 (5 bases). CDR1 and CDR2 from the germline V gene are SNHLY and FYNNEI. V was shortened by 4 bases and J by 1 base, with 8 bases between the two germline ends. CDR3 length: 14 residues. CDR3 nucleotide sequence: TGTGCCAGCAGTGTCCAGGGATCCTACAATGAGCAGTTCTTC. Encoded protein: CASSVQGSYNEQFF.

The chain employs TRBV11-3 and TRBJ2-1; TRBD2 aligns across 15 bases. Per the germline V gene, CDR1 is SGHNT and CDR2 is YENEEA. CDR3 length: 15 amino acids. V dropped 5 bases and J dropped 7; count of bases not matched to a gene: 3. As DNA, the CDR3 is TGTGCCAGCAGCCCTGGGACTAGCGGGAGGAATGAGCAGTTCTTC. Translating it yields CASSPGTSGRNEQFF.

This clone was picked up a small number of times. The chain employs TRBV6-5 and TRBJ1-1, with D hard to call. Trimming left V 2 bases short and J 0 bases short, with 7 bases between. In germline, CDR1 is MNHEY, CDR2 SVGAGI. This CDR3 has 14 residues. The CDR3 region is CASSYPGMNTEAFF. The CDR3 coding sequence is TGTGCCAGCAGTTACCCAGGAATGAACACTGAAGCTTTCTTT.

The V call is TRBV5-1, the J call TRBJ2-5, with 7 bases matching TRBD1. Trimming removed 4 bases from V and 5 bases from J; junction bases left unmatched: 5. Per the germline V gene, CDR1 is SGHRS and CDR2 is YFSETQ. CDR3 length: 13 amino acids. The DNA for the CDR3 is TGCGCCAGCAGCGGGGACAGCGCGGAGACCCAGTACTTC. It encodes CASSGDSAETQYF. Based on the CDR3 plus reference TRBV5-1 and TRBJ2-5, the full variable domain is KAGVTQTPRYLIKTRGQQVTLSCSPISGHRSVSWYQQTPGQGLQFLFEYFSETQRNKGNFPGRFSGRQFSNSRSEMNVSTLELGDSALYLCASSGDSAETQYFGPGTRLLVL.

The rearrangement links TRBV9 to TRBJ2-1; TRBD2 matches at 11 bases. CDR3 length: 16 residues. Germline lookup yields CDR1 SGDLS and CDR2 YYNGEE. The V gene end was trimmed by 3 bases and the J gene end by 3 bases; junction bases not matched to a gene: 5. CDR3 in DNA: TGTGCCAGCAGCGGGGCCGGGACTAGCGGCTACAATGAGCAGTTCTTC. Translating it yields CASSGAGTSGYNEQFF.

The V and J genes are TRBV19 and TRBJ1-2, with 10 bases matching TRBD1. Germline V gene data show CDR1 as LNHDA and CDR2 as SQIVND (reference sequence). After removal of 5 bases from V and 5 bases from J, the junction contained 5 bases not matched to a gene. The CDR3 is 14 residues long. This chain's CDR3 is CASSPRQGAYGYTF. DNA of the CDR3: TGTGCCAGTAGTCCAAGACAGGGGGCTTATGGCTACACCTTC.

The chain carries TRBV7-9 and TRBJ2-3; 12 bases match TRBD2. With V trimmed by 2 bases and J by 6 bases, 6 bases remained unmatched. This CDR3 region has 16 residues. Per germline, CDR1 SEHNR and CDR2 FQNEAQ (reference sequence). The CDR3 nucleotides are TGTGCCAGCAGCTTACCACTAGCGGGAGGTCCGGATACGCAGTATTTT. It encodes CASSLPLAGGPDTQYF.

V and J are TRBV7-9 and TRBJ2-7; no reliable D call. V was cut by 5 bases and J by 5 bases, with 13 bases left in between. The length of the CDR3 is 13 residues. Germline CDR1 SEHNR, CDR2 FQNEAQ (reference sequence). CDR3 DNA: TGTGCCAGCAGCCCAGGATTTACCCACGAGCAGTACTTC. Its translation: CASSPGFTHEQYF.

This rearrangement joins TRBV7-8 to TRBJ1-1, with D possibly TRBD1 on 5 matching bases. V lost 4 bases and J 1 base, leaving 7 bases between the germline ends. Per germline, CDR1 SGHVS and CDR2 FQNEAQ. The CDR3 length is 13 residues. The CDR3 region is CASSSDRNTEAFF. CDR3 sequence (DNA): TGTGCCAGCAGCTCTGACAGGAACACTGAAGCTTTCTTT.